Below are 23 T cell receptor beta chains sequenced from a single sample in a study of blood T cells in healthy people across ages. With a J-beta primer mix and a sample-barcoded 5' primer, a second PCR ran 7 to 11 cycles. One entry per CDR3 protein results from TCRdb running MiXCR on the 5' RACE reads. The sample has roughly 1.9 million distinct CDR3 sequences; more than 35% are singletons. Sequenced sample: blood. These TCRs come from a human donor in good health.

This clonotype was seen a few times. CDR3: CASSPPGSKNSPLHF. Written as DNA, the CDR3 is TGTGCCAGCAGCCCACCGGGATCTAAAAATTCACCCCTCCACTTT. The V gene is TRBV3-1, the J gene TRBJ1-6; D gene uncertain. The ends were cut back, 4 bases at V and 7 bases at J, with 14 bases in the middle. This CDR3 region has 15 residues. Germline loops: CDR1 LGHDT, CDR2 YNNKEL (reference sequence).

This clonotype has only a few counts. In DNA form, the CDR3 reads TGTGCCACCAGCAGAGTAGAGGGGGCAGGTGGCTACACCTTC. Protein: CATSRVEGAGGYTF. The V gene is TRBV15, the J gene TRBJ1-2; 7 nucleotides agree with TRBD1. This CDR3 comprises 14 residues. The trim removed 1 base at V and 7 bases at J, leaving 6 bases unmatched. CDR1 is LNHNV and CDR2 is YYDKDF in the germline V gene (reference sequence).

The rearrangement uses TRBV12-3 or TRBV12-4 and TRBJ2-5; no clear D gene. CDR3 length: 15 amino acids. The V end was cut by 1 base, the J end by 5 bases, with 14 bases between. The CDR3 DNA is TGTGCCAGCAGTTTAGATCCGCGGCCAGAGGAGACCCAGTACTTC. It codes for CASSLDPRPEETQYF.

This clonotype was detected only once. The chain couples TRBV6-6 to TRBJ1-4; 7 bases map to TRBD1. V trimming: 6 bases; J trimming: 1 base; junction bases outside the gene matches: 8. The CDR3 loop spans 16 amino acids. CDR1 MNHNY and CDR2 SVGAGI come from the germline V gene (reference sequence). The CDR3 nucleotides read TGTGCCAGCAGCCTCTGGGACAGAGTAACTAATGAAAAACTGTTTTTT. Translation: CASSLWDRVTNEKLFF.

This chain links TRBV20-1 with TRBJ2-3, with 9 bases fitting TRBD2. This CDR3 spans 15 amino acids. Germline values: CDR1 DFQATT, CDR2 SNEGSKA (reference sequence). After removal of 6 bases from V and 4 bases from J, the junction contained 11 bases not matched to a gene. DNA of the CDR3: TGCAGTGCCGCGGTCCCAGCGGGGGGCCCAGATACGCAGTATTTT. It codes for CSAAVPAGGPDTQYF.

This CDR3 is CSAGKTGGVGETQYF. The CDR3 DNA reads as TGCAGTGCCGGAAAGACAGGGGGCGTGGGAGAGACCCAGTACTTC. The chain carries TRBV20-1 and TRBJ2-5; 10 nucleotides match TRBD1. Trimming took 6 bases from V and 4 from J; bases not matched to a gene: 11. The CDR3 totals 15 residues. From germline, CDR1 is DFQATT and CDR2 SNEGSKA (reference sequence).

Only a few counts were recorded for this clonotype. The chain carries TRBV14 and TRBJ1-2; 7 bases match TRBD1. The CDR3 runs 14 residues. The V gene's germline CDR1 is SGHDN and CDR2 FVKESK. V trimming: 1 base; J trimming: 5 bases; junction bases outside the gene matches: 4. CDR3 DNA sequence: TGTGCCAGCAGCCAAGGAGGGGGCTGGTATGGCTACACCTTC. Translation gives CASSQGGGWYGYTF.

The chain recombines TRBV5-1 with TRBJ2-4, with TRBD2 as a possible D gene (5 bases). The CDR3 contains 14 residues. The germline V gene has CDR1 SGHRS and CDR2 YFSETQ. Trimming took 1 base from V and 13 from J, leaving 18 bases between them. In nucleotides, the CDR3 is TGCGCCAGCAGCTTGACGACCGTTATGAGGGAGCAGTACTTC. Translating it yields CASSLTTVMREQYF. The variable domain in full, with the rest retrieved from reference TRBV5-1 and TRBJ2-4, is KAGVTQTPRYLIKTRGQQVTLSCSPISGHRSVSWYQQTPGQGLQFLFEYFSETQRNKGNFPGRFSGRQFSNSRSEMNVSTLELGDSALYLCASSLTTVMREQYFGAGTRLSVL.

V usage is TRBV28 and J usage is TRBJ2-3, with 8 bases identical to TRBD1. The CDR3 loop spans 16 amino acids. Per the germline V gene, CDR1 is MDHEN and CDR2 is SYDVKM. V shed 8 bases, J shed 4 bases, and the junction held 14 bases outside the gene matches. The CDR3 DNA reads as TGTGCCAGCCGGCGGACAGGGTTCCATTCAGCAGATACGCAGTATTTT. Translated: CASRRTGFHSADTQYF.

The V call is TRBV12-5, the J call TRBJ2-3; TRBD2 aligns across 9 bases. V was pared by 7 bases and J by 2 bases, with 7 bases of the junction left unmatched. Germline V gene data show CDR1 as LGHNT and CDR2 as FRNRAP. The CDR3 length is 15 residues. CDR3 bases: TGTGCTAGTGCCCAATCTAGCGGGGTCACAGATACGCAGTATTTT. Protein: CASAQSSGVTDTQYF.

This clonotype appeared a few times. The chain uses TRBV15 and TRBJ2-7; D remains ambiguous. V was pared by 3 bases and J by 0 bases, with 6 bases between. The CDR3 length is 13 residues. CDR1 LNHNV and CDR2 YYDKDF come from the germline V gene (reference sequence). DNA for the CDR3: TGTGCCACCAGCAGCCTAGACTCCTACGAGCAGTACTTC. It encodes CATSSLDSYEQYF.

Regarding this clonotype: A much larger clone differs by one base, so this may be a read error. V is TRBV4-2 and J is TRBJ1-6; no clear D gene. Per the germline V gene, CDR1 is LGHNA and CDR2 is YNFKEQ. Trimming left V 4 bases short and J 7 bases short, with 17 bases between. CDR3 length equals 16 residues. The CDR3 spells CASSRELYMENSPLHF. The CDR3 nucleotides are TGTGCCAGCAGCCGAGAGTTGTATATGGAAAATTCACCCCTCCACTTT.

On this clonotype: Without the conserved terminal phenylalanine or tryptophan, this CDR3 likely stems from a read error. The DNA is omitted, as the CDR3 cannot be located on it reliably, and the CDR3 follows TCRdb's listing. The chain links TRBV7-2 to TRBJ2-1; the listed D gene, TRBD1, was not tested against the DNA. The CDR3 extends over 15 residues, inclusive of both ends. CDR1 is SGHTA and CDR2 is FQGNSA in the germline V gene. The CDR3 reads CASSYGTGGYYTFGS.

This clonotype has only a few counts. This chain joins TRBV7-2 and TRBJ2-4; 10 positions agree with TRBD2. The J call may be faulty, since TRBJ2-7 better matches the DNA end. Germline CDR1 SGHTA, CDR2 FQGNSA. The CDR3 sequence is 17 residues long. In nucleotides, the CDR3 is TGTGCCAGCAGCTTAGTAGCGGGGGGCCCTCGAGGTGGCGAGCAGTACTTC. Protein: CASSLVAGGPRGGEQYF.

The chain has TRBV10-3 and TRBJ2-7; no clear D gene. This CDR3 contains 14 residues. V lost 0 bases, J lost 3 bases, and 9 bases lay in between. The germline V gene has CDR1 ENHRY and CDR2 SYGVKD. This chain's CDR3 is CAISESYQDYEQYF. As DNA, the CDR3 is TGTGCCATCAGTGAGTCGTACCAGGACTACGAGCAGTACTTC.

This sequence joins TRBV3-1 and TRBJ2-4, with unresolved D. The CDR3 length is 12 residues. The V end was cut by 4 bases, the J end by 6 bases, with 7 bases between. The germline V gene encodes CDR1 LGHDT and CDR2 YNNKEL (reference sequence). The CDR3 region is CASSPRRNIQYF. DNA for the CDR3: TGTGCCAGCAGCCCTAGGAGAAACATTCAGTACTTC.

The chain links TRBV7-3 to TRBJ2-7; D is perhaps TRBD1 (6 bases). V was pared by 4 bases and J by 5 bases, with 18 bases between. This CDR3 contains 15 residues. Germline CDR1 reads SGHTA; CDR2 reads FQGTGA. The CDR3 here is CASSSGHAAFHEQYF. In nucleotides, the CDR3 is TGTGCCAGCAGCTCGGGACACGCTGCTTTCCACGAGCAGTACTTC.

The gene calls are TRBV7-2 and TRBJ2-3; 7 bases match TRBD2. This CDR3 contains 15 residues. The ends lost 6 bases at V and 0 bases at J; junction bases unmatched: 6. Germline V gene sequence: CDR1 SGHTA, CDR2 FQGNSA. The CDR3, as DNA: TGTGCCAGCAGGGTAGACGGGGGGAGCACAGATACGCAGTATTTT. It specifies CASRVDGGSTDTQYF.

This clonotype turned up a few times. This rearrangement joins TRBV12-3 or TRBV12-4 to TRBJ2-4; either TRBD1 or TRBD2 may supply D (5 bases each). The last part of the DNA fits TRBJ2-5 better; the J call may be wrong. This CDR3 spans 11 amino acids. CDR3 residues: CASSHGATQYF. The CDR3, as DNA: TGTGCCAGCAGTCACGGGGCGACCCAGTACTTC.

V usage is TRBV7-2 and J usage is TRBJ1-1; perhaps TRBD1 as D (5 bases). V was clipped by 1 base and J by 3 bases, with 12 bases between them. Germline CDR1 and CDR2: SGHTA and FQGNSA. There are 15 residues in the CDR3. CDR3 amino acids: CASSLVGTEDTEAFF. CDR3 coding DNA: TGTGCCAGCAGCTTAGTCGGGACGGAGGACACTGAAGCTTTCTTT.

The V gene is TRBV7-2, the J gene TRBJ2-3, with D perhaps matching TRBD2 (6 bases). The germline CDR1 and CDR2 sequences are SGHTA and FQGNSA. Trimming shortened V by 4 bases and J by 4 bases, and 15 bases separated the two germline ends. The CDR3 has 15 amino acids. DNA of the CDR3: TGTGCCAGCAGCTCGCAGGCGGGAAGAGCAGATACGCAGTATTTT. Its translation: CASSSQAGRADTQYF.

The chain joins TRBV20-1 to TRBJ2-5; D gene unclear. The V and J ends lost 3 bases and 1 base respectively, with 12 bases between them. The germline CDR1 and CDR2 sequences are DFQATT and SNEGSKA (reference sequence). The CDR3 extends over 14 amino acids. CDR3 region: CSARSLRSQETQYF. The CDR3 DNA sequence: TGCAGTGCTAGGTCGCTCAGGTCCCAAGAGACCCAGTACTTC.

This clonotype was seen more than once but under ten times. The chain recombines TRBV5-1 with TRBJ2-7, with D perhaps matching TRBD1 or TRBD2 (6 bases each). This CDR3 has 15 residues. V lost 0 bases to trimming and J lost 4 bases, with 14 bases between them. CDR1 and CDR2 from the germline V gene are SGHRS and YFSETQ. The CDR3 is CASSLDSGGPYEQYF. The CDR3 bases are TGCGCCAGCAGCTTGGATTCTGGGGGGCCGTACGAGCAGTACTTC.